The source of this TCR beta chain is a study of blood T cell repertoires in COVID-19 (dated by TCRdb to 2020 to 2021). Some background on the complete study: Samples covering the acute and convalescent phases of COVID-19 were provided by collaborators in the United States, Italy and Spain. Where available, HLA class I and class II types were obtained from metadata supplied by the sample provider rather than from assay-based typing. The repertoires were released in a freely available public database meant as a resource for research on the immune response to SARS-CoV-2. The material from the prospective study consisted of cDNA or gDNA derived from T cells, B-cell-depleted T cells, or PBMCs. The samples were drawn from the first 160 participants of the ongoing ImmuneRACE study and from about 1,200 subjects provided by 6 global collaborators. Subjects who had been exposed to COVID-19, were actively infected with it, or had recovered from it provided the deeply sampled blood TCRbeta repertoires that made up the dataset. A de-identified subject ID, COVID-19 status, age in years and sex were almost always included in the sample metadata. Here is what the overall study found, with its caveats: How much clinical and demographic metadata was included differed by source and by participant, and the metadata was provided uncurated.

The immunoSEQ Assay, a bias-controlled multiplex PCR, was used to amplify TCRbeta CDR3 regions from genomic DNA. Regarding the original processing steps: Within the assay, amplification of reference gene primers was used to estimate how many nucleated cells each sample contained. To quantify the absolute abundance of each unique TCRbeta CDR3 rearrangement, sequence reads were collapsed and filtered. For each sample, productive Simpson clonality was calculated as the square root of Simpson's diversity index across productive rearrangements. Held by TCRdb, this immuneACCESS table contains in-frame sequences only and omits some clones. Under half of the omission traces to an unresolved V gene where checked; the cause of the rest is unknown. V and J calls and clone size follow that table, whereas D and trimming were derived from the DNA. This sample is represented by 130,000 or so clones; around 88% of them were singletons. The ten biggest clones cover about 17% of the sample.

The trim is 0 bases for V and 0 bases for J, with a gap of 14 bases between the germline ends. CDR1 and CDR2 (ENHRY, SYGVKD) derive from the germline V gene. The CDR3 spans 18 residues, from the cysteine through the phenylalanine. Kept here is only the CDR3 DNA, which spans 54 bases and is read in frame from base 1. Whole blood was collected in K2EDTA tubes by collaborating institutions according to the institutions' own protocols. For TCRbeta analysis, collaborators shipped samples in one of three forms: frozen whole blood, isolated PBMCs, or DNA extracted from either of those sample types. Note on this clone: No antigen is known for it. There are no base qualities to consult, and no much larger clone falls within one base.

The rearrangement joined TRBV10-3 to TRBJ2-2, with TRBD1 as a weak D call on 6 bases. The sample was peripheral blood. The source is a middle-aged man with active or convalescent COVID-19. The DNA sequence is TGTGCCATCAGTGAGTCGCGGTTGGGGGCCGCGAACACCGGGGAGCTGTTTTTT. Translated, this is CAISESRLGAANTGELFF.